The sequence of this T cell receptor beta chain was determined in a study of STAT3 mutations in large granular lymphocyte leukemia. General study results and limits: Every T-LGLL patient had at least one immunodominant TCRbeta clonotype. In several patients, dominant TCR clone burden exceeded STAT3 mutant burden, suggesting STAT3 mutation arose secondarily.

A remark on this clone: Its antigen is not known.

TCRdb keeps only in-frame clones here, not all; method: immunoSEQ multiplex PCR. The table records 9,500 to 12,000 clones, about 54% of them present only once. This CDR3 has 14 residues. With V trimmed by 3 bases and J by 7 bases, 9 bases remained unmatched. Germline values: CDR1 GTSNPN, CDR2 SVGIG (reference sequence). The specimen sequenced was peripheral blood mononuclear cells. This clonotype originated in a boy younger than 18 with T-cell large granular lymphocyte leukemia. Some clones in this sample may be carry-over from other donors' samples. The rearrangement joins TRBV30 to TRBJ1-2; 9 bases are a match to TRBD1. CDR3 in DNA: TGTGCCTGGAGCCCGGGACAGGGACTCCTTGGCTACACCTTC. It codes for CAWSPGQGLLGYTF. Filled out from reference TRBV30 and TRBJ1-2, the complete variable domain reads SQTIHQWPATLVQPVGSPLSLECTVEGTSNPNLYWYRQAAGRGLQLLFYSVGIGQISSEVPQNLSASRPQDRQFILSSKKLLLSDSGFYLCAWSPGQGLLGYTFGSGTRLTVV.